Listed here are 16 T cell receptor beta chains from one sample, sequenced in a study of T-cell memory formation after mild COVID-19. TCRdb ran MiXCR on the 5' RACE reads and lists one entry per CDR3 protein. The data show around 300,000 distinct CDR3 sequences, more than 13% seen once. Input material: PBMCs or a T cell subset sorted from them (not recorded which). The receptors were gathered from a man younger than 35 who had mild COVID-19 (a few samples of this study predate the infection). Cell type and time point are not known.

This clonotype turned up a few times. The chain employs TRBV7-3 and TRBJ2-3; 13 nucleotides agree with TRBD2. Trimming removed 5 bases from V and 5 bases from J; junction bases left unmatched: 7. Germline-derived CDR1 and CDR2 are SGHTA and FQGTGA. This CDR3 contains 16 residues. This chain's CDR3 is CASSPSGLAGRDTQYF. CDR3 nucleotides: TGTGCCAGCAGCCCGTCGGGACTAGCGGGGAGAGATACGCAGTATTTT.

The V gene is TRBV6-2 or TRBV6-3, the J gene TRBJ2-7, with 9 bases aligning to TRBD1. The CDR3 sequence is 16 residues long. Germline V CDR1 and CDR2: MNHEY, SVGEGT. V lost 5 bases, J lost 0 bases, and 8 bases stayed unmatched. The CDR3 nucleotides read TGTGCCAGCAGTGATCCGGGACAGGGAAGCTCCTACGAGCAGTACGTC. It is translated as CASSDPGQGSSYEQYV.

This clonotype turned up a few times. The V and J genes are TRBV20-1 and TRBJ2-7; no firm D call. V lost 4 bases and J lost 5, with 12 bases in between. The CDR3 length is 12 residues. Germline V gene sequence: CDR1 DFQATT, CDR2 SNEGSKA (reference sequence). CDR3 DNA: TGCAGTGCTAACGGTAATCTGGACGAGCAGTACTTC. It translates to CSANGNLDEQYF.

The chain recombines TRBV7-9 with TRBJ1-4; possibly TRBD1 for D (6 bases). V was clipped by 3 bases and J by 4 bases, with 15 bases between them. Germline assignment: CDR1 SEHNR and CDR2 FQNEAQ (reference sequence). This CDR3 is 16 amino acids long. The CDR3 sequence: CASSFSQGFYNEKLFF. The CDR3 DNA reads as TGTGCCAGCAGCTTCTCCCAGGGGTTTTATAATGAAAAACTGTTTTTT.

This clonotype came up a few times. The chain links TRBV11-2 to TRBJ2-3, with D perhaps TRBD1 (7 bases). The CDR3 covers 15 residues. Germline lookup yields CDR1 SGHAT and CDR2 FQNNGV. Trimming took 5 bases from V and 3 from J, leaving 15 bases between them. CDR3 sequence: CASSLRGRLTDTQYF. In nucleotides, the CDR3 is TGTGCCAGCAGCCTCAGGGGGAGGTTAACAGATACGCAGTATTTT.

This clonotype was detected a few times. The chain recombines TRBV3-1 with TRBJ2-5; maybe TRBD2 (5 bases). Germline assignment: CDR1 LGHDT and CDR2 YNNKEL (reference sequence). The CDR3 has 15 residues. The V end was cut by 4 bases, the J end by 6 bases, with 18 bases between. The CDR3 bases are TGTGCCAGCAGCCTGGTGAGGGCCCCGGAACAGACCCAGTACTTC. Its translation is CASSLVRAPEQTQYF.

This chain links TRBV4-2 with TRBJ2-5, with 8 nucleotides matching TRBD2. V was clipped by 1 base and J by 0 bases; unmatched bases: 10. The length of the CDR3 is 18 residues. Germline CDR1 and CDR2: LGHNA and YNFKEQ. The CDR3 region has the DNA TGTGCCAGCAGCCAAGGCGGGTCGGGACTAGGGGACCAAGAGACCCAGTACTTC. Encoded protein: CASSQGGSGLGDQETQYF.

This rearrangement joins TRBV7-9 to TRBJ2-7; D may be TRBD1 (5 bases). The CDR3 runs to 15 residues. V gave up 5 bases and J gave up 0 bases, with 14 bases separating them. The germline CDR1 and CDR2 sequences are SEHNR and FQNEAQ (reference sequence). CDR3 residues: CASSPRPGPSYEQYF. The CDR3 bases are TGTGCCAGCAGCCCGAGGCCAGGGCCCTCCTACGAGCAGTACTTC.

V gene TRBV4-1 combines with J gene TRBJ1-2, with TRBD1 as a possible D gene (6 bases). Germline CDR1 and CDR2: MGHRA and YSYEKL. This CDR3 has 14 amino acids. Trimming cost V 0 bases and J 8 bases, with 13 bases left between them. The CDR3 DNA reads as TGCGCCAGCAGCCAAGATAGAGGGGGTCGAGGCTACACCTTC. Translated: CASSQDRGGRGYTF.

This clonotype was observed a few times. This rearrangement joins TRBV28 to TRBJ2-3, with 8 bases aligning to TRBD2. Germline loops: CDR1 MDHEN, CDR2 SYDVKM. This CDR3 region has 15 residues. J gave up 4 bases and V 5 bases, and 8 bases lay outside the gene matches. CDR3 nucleotide sequence: TGTGCCAGCAGTGCGGGGGGCCCCCGGGCAGATACGCAGTATTTT. Translating it yields CASSAGGPRADTQYF.

This clonotype was seen a few times. The chain carries TRBV5-1 and TRBJ1-2, with D unclear. This CDR3 spans 14 amino acids. Germline CDR1 and CDR2: SGHRS and YFSETQ. Trimming removed 4 bases at V and 2 bases at J, with 12 bases between. The CDR3 region is CASSASTPNYGYTF. The CDR3 nucleotides read TGCGCCAGCAGCGCCTCGACACCAAACTATGGCTACACCTTC. Based on the CDR3 plus reference TRBV5-1 and TRBJ1-2, the full variable domain is KAGVTQTPRYLIKTRGQQVTLSCSPISGHRSVSWYQQTPGQGLQFLFEYFSETQRNKGNFPGRFSGRQFSNSRSEMNVSTLELGDSALYLCASSASTPNYGYTFGSGTRLTVV.

This clonotype has just a few counts. This sequence joins TRBV20-1 and TRBJ2-5; TRBD2 is a possible D gene (5 bases). Germline values: CDR1 DFQATT, CDR2 SNEGSKA (reference sequence). The CDR3 covers 16 residues. V was shortened by 0 bases and J by 1 base, with 15 bases between the two germline ends. The CDR3 DNA is TGCAGTGCTAGAGATCGGGATACCCCATTCCAAGAGACCCAGTACTTC. Its protein is CSARDRDTPFQETQYF.

This clonotype showed up just a few times. The chain uses TRBV7-2 and TRBJ2-3; no clear D. The V gene's germline CDR1 is SGHTA and CDR2 FQGNSA. The CDR3 is 15 residues long. The germline V and J ends were trimmed by 3 bases and 5 bases, with 15 bases remaining between them. DNA for the CDR3: TGTGCCAGCAGCTTCCGAACTATGGGGAAAGATACGCAGTATTTT. It encodes CASSFRTMGKDTQYF.

This clonotype has a handful of counts. The chain combines TRBV9 with TRBJ1-2, with no clear D. There are 13 residues in the CDR3. Looked up from germline, CDR1 is SGDLS and CDR2 is YYNGEE. The V and J ends lost 0 bases and 3 bases respectively, with 6 bases between them. The CDR3 nucleotides read TGTGCCAGCAGCGTAGACCTGGACTATGGCTACACCTTC. Protein: CASSVDLDYGYTF.

This clonotype was seen once. The chain joins TRBV7-8 to TRBJ2-1, with D perhaps given as TRBD1 or TRBD2 (7 bases each). Per germline, CDR1 SGHVS and CDR2 FQNEAQ. Trimming removed 1 base at V and 3 bases at J, with 16 bases between. CDR3 length: 17 amino acids. Here the CDR3 reads CASSLEGGTAGYNEQFF. The DNA of the CDR3 is TGTGCCAGCAGCTTAGAGGGGGGGACAGCGGGCTACAATGAGCAGTTCTTC.

The chain recombines TRBV21-1 with TRBJ1-2; the table's D call, TRBD1, has no DNA check behind it. TRBV21-1 is flagged as a pseudogene. This CDR3 spans 14 amino acids. The CDR3 here is CASSRPTGSYGYTF. The DNA for the CDR3 is TGTGCCAGCAGCAGACCGACAGGCAGCTATGGCTACACCTTC.